This T cell receptor beta chain was captured by sequencing in a study of blood T cell repertoires in COVID-19. Across the study: COVID-19 samples from acute and convalescent phases originated in the United States, Italy and Spain. The cDNA or gDNA used as material had been derived from T cells, B-cell-depleted T cells, or PBMCs.

As processed by the authors: Quantification of nucleated cells was approximated via reference gene primer amplification. Sequencing was performed with immunoSEQ multiplex PCR; in TCRdb, only in-frame clones are kept and a portion is missing. V, J and clone size are those of that table, while D and trimming were read from the DNA. Altogether roughly 100,000 clones are present, 85% being singletons, with the ten largest covering about 2%. This clone was counted many times. The specimen was peripheral blood. The clonotype originates from a human donor in a cohort sampled during active COVID-19.

This chain's CDR3 is CASSQDKGLVAFF. The CDR3 DNA sequence: TGCGCCAGCAGCCAAGATAAGGGGCTTGTGGCTTTCTTT. The gene calls are TRBV4-1 and TRBJ1-1; possible D gene TRBD1, 5 bases. Germline CDR1 and CDR2: MGHRA and YSYEKL. The CDR3 runs to 13 residues. With 0 bases removed from V and 11 bases from J, the gap between germline ends came to 13 bases.